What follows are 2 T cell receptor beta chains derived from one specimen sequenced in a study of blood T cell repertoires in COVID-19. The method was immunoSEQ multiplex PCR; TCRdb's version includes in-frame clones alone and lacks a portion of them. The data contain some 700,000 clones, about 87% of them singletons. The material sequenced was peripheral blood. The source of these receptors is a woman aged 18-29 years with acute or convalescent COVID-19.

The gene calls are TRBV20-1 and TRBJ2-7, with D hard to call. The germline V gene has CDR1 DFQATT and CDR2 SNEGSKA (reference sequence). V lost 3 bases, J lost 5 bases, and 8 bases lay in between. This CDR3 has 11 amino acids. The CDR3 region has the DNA TGCAGTGCTAGTACATCCCACGAGCAGTACTTC. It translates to CSASTSHEQYF.

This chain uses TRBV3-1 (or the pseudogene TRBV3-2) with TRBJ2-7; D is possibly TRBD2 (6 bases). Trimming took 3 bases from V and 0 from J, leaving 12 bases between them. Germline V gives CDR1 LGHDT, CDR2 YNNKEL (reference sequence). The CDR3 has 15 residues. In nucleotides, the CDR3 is TGTGCCAGCAGCCAGGGGACTCTAAGCTCCTACGAGCAGTACTTC. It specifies CASSQGTLSSYEQYF.